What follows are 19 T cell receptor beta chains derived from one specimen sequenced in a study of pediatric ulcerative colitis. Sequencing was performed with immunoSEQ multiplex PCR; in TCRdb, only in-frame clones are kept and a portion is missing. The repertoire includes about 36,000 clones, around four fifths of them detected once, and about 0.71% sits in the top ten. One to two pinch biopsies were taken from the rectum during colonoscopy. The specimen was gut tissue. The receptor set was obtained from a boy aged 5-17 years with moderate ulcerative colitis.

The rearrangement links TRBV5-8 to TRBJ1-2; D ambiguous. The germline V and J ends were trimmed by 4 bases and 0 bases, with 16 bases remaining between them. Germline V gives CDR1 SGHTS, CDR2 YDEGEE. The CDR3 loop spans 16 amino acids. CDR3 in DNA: TGTGCCAGCAGCCGGGTTGACCGTAGGTCTAACTATGGCTACACCTTC. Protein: CASSRVDRRSNYGYTF.

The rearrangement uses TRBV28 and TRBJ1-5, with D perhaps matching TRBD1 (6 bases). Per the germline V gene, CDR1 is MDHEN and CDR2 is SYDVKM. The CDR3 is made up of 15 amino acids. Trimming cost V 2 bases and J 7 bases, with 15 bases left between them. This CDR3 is CASSLAGEGEQPQHF. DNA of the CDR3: TGTGCCAGCAGTTTAGCCGGAGAGGGGGAACAGCCCCAGCATTTT.

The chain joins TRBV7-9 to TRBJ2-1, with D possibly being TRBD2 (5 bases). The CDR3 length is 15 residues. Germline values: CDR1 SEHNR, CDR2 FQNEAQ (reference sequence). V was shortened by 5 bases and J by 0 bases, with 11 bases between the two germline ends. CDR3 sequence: CASSTRSGSYNEQFF. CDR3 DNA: TGTGCCAGCAGCACACGGAGCGGCTCCTACAATGAGCAGTTCTTC. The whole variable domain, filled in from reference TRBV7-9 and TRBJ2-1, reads DTGVSQNPRHKITKRGQNVTFRCDPISEHNRLYWYRQTLGQGPEFLTYFQNEAQLEKSRLLSDRFSAERPKGSFSTLEIQRTEQGDSAMYLCASSTRSGSYNEQFFGPGTRLTVL.

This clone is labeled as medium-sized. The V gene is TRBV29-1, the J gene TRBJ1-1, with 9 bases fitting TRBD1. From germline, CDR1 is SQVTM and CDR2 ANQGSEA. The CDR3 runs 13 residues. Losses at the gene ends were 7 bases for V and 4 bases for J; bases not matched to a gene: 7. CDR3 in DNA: TGCAGCGCCCGGGACAGGGAGGTCACTGAAGCTTTCTTT. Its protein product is CSARDREVTEAFF.

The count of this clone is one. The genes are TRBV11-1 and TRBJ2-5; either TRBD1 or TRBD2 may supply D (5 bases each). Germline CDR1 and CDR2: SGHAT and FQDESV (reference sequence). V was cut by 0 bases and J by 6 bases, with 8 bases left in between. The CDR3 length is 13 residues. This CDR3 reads CASSLAREKTQYF. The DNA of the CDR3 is TGTGCCAGCAGCTTAGCCAGGGAGAAGACCCAGTACTTC. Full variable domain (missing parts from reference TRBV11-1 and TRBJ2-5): EAEVAQSPRYKITEKSQAVAFWCDPISGHATLYWYRQILGQGPELLVQFQDESVVDDSQLPKDRFSAERLKGVDSTLKIQPAELGDSAMYLCASSLAREKTQYFGPGTRLLVL.

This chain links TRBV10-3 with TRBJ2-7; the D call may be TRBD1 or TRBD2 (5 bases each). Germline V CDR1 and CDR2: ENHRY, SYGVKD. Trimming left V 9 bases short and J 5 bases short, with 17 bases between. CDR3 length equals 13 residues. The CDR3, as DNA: TGTGCCATTAACGGGGCGGCTCCCGACGAGCAGTACTTC. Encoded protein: CAINGAAPDEQYF.

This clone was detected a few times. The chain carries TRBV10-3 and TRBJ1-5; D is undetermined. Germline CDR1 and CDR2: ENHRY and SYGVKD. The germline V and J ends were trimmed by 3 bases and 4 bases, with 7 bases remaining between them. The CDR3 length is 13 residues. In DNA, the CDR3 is TGTGCCATCAGTGAAGGGTATAATCAGCCCCAGCATTTT. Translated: CAISEGYNQPQHF.

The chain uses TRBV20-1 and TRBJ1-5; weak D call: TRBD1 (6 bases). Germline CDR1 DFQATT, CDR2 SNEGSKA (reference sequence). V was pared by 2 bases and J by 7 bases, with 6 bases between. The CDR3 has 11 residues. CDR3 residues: CSARQGQPQHF. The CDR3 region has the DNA TGCAGTGCTAGACAGGGGCAGCCCCAGCATTTT.

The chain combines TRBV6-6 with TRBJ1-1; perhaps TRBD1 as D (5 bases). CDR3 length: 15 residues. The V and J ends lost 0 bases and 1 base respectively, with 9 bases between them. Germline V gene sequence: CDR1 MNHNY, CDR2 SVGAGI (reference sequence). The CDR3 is CASSYSAGGNTEAFF. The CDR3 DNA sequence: TGTGCCAGCAGTTACTCTGCCGGGGGGAACACTGAAGCTTTCTTT.

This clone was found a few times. CDR3 DNA: TGTGCCAGCTCACGCGTCAGAGAAAAACTGTTTTTT. This codes for CASSRVREKLFF. The V gene is TRBV18, the J gene TRBJ1-4; the D is unclear. The CDR3 spans 12 residues. The V end was cut by 4 bases, the J end by 8 bases, with 8 bases between. Germline V lookup: CDR1 KGHSH, CDR2 LQKENI.

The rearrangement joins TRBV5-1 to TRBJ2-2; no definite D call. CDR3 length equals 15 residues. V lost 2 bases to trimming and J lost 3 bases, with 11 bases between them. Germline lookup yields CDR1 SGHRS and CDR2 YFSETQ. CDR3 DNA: TGCGCCAGCAGCTTTTCGGAGCTCCACACCGGGGAGCTGTTTTTT. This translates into CASSFSELHTGELFF. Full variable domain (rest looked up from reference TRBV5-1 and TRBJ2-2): KAGVTQTPRYLIKTRGQQVTLSCSPISGHRSVSWYQQTPGQGLQFLFEYFSETQRNKGNFPGRFSGRQFSNSRSEMNVSTLELGDSALYLCASSFSELHTGELFFGEGSRLTVL.

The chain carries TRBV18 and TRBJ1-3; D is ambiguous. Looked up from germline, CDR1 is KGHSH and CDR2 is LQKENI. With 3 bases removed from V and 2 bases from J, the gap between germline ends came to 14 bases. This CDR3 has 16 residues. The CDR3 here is CASSPVQRLPGNTIYF. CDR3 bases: TGTGCCAGCTCACCGGTACAGAGACTTCCTGGAAACACCATATATTTT. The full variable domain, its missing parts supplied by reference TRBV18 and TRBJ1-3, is NAGVMQNPRHLVRRRGQEARLRCSPMKGHSHVYWYRQLPEEGLKFMVYLQKENIIDESGMPKERFSAEFPKEGPSILRIQQVVRGDSAAYFCASSPVQRLPGNTIYFGEGSWLTVV.

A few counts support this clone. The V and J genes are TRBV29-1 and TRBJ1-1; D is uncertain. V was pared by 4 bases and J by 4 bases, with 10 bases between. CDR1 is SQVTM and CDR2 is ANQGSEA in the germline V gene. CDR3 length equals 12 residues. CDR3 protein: CSVGPLATEAFF. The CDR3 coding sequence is TGCAGCGTTGGACCGCTCGCCACTGAAGCTTTCTTT.

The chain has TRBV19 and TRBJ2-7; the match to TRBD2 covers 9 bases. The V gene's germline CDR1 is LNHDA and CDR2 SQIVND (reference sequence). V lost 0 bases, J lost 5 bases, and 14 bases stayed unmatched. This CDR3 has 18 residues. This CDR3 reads CASSIDKVLAGSVDEQYF. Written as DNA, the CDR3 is TGTGCCAGTAGTATAGATAAAGTTCTAGCGGGATCGGTGGACGAGCAGTACTTC.

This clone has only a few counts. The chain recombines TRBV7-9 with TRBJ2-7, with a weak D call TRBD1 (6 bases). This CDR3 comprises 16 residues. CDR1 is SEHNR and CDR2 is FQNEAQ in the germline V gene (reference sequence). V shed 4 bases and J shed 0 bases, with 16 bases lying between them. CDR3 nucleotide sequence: TGTGCCAGCAGCTCGATCAGGACAGACCTCTCCTACGAGCAGTACTTC. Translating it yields CASSSIRTDLSYEQYF.

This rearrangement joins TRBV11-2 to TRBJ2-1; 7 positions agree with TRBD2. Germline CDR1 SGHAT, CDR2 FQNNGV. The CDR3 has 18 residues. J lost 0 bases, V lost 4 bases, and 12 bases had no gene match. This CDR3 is CASSSGGASGSSYNEQFF. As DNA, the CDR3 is TGTGCCAGCAGCTCAGGCGGTGCTAGCGGTAGCTCCTACAATGAGCAGTTCTTC. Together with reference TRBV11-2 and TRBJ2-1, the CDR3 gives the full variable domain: EAGVAQSPRYKIIEKRQSVAFWCNPISGHATLYWYQQILGQGPKLLIQFQNNGVVDDSQLPKDRFSAERLKGVDSTLKIQPAKLEDSAVYLCASSSGGASGSSYNEQFFGPGTRLTVL.

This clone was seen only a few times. The DNA of the CDR3 is TGTGCCAGCAGTGACCTAGGGGCCGCTAGTGCAACTAATGAAAAACTGTTTTTT. It yields the protein CASSDLGAASATNEKLFF. J is TRBJ1-4 and V is TRBV9; the D gene is possibly TRBD1 (5 bases). This CDR3 region has 18 residues. CDR1 is SGDLS, CDR2 YYNGEE, per germline. V gave up 5 bases and J gave up 0 bases, with 20 bases separating them.

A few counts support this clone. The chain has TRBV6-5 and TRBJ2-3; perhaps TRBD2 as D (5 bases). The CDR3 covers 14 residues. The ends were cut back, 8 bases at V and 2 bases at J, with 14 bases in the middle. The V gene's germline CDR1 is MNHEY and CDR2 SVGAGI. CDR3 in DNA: TGTGCCAGCCGTTGGACGGACTTCACAGATACGCAGTATTTT. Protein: CASRWTDFTDTQYF.

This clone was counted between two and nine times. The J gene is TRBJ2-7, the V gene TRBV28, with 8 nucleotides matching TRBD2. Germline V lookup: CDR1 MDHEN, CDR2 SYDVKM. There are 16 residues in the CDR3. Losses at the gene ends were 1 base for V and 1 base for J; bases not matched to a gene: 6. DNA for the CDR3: TGTGCCAGCAGTTTATCCGGGAGGGACTGGTCCTACGAGCAGTACTTC. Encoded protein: CASSLSGRDWSYEQYF.